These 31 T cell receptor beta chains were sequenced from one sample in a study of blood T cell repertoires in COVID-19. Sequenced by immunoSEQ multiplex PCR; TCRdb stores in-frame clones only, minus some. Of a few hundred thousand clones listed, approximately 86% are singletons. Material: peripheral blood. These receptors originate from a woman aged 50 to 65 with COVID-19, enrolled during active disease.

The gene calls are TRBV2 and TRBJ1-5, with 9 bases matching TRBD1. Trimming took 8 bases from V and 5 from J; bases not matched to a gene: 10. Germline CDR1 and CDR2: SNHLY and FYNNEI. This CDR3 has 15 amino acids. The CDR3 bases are TGTGCCAGCTGGGGGGGACAGGGCTTTGATCAGCCCCAGCATTTT. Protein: CASWGGQGFDQPQHF.

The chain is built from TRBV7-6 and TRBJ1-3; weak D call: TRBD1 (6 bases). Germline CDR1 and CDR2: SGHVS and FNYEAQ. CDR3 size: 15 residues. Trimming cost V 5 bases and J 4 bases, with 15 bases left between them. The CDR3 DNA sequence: TGTGCCAGCAGCCCCATAACAGGGAAGGGAAACACCATATATTTT. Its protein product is CASSPITGKGNTIYF.

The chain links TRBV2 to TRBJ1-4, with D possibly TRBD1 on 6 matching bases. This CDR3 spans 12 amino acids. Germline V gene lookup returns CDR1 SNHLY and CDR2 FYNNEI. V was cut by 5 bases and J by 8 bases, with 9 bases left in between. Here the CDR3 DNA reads TGTGCCAGCAGTTTCCAGGGGGAAAAACTGTTTTTT. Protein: CASSFQGEKLFF.

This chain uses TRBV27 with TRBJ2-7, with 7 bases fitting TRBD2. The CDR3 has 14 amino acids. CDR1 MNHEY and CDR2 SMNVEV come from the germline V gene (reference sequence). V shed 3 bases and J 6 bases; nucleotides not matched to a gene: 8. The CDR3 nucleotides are TGTGCCAGCAGTTTGGCCGGGGGGACTGGCGAGCAGTACGTC. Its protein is CASSLAGGTGEQYV.

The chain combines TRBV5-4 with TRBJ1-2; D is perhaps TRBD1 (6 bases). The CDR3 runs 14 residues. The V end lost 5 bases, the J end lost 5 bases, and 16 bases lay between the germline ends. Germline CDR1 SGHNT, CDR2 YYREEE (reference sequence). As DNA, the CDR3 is TGTGCCAGCAGATATAGGACAGATAAGTATGGCTACACCTTC. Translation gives CASRYRTDKYGYTF.

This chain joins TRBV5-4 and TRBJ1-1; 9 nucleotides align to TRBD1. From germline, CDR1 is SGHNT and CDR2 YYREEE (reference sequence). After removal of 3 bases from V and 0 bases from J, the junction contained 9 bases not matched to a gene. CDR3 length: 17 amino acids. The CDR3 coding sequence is TGTGCCAGCAGCTCTCGGTGGGGACAGGGTATGAACACTGAAGCTTTCTTT. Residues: CASSSRWGQGMNTEAFF.

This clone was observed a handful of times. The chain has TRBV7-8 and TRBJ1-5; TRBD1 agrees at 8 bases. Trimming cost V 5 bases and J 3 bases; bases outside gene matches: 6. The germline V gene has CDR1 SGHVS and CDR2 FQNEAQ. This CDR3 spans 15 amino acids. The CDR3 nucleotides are TGTGCCAGCAGCCAAGGACAGGGCAACAATCAGCCCCAGCATTTT. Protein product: CASSQGQGNNQPQHF.

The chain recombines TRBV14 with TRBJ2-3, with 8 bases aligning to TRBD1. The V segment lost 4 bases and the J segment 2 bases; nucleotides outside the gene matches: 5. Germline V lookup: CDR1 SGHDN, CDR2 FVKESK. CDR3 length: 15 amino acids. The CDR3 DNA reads TGTGCCAGCAGCCGGTGGACAGGGAACACAGATACGCAGTATTTT. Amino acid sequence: CASSRWTGNTDTQYF.

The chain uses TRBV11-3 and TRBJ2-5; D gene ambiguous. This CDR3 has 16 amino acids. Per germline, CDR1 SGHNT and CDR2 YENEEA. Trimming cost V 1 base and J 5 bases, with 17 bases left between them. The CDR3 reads CASSLGLSPGEETQYF. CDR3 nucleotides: TGTGCCAGCAGCTTAGGTTTATCCCCGGGTGAGGAGACCCAGTACTTC.

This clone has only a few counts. The CDR3 sequence: CASRGETGSYEQYF. The CDR3 region has the DNA TGTGCCAGCAGGGGAGAAACTGGGAGCTACGAGCAGTACTTC. The genes are TRBV7-8 and TRBJ2-7, with D tentatively TRBD2 (5 bases). Germline V CDR1 and CDR2: SGHVS, FQNEAQ. The CDR3 is 14 residues long. Between the trimmed V and J ends, which lost 6 bases and 3 bases, there was a span of 15 bases.

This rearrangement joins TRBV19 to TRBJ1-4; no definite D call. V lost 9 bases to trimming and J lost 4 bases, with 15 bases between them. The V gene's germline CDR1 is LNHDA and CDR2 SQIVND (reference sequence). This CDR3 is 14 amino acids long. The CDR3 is CASHPDTYNEKLFF. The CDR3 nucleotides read TGTGCCAGCCACCCAGACACGTATAATGAAAAACTGTTTTTT.

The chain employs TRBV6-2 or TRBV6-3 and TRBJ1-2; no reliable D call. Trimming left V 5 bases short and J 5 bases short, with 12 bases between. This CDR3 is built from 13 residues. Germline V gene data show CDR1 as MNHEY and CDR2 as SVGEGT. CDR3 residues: CASSQTGFYGYTF. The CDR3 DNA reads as TGTGCCAGCAGTCAGACGGGATTTTATGGCTACACCTTC.

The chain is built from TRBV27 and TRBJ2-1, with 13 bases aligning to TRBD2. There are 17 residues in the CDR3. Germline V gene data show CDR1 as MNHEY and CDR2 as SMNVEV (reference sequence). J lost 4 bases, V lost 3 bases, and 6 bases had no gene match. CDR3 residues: CASSLGTSGAPYNEQFF. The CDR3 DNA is TGTGCCAGCAGTTTGGGGACTAGCGGGGCTCCATACAATGAGCAGTTCTTC.

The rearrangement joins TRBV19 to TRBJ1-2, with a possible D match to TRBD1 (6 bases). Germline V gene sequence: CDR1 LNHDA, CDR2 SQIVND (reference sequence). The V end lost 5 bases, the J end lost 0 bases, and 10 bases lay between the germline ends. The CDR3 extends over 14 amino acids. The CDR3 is CASSLQGTNYGYTF. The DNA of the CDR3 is TGTGCCAGTAGTCTACAGGGTACTAACTATGGCTACACCTTC.

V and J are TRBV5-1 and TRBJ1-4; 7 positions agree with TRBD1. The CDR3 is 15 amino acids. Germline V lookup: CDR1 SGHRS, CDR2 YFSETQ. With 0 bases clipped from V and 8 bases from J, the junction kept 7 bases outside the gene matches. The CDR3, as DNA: TGCGCCAGCAGCTTGGCCCAGGGGGTGGGAGAAAAACTGTTTTTT. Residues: CASSLAQGVGEKLFF.

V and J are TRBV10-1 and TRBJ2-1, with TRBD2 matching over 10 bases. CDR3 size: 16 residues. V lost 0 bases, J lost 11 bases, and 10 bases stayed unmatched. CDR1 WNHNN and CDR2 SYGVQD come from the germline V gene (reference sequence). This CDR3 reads CASSESRSSGGRKQFF. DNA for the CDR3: TGCGCCAGCAGTGAGTCTAGGTCTAGCGGGGGTCGTAAGCAGTTCTTC.

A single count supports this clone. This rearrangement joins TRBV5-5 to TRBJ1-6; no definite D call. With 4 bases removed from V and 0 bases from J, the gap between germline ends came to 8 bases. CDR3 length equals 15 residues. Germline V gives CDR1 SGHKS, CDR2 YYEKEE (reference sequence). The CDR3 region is CASSPGSSYNSPLHF. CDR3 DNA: TGTGCCAGCAGCCCAGGAAGCTCCTATAATTCACCCCTCCACTTT.

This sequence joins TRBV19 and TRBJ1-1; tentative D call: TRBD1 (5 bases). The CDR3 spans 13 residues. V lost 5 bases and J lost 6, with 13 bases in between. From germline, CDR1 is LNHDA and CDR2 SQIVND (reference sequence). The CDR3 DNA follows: TGTGCCAGTAGTCCAGCCAGGGTCGCTGAAGCTTTCTTT. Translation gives CASSPARVAEAFF.

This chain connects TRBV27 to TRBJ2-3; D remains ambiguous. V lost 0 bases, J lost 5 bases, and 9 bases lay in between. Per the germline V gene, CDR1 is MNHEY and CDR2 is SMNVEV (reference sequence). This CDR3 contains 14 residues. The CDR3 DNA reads TGTGCCAGCAGTTTATCACACGCTAGAGATACGCAGTATTTT. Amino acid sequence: CASSLSHARDTQYF.

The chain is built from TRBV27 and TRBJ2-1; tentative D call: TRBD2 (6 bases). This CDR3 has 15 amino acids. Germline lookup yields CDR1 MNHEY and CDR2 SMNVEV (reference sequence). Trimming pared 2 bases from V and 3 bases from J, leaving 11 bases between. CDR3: CASSLRESLYNEQFF. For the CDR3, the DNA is TGTGCCAGCAGTTTACGGGAGAGCCTCTACAATGAGCAGTTCTTC.

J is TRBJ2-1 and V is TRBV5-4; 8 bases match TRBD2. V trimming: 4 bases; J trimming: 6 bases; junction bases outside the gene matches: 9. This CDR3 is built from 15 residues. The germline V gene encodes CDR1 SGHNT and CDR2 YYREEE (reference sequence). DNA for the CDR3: TGTGCCAGCAGCCTGCAAGCGGGGGCGTTCAATGAGCAGTTCTTC. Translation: CASSLQAGAFNEQFF.

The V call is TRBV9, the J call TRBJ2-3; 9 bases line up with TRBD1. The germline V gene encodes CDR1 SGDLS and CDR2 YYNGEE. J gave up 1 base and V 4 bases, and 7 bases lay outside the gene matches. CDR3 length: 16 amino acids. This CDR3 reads CASSRLGTGRTDTQYF. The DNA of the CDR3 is TGTGCCAGCAGCCGACTTGGGACAGGGCGCACAGATACGCAGTATTTT.

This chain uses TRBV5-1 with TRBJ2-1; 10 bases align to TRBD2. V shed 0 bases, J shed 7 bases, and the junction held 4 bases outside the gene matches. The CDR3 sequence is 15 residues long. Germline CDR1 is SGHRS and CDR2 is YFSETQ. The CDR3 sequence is CASSLAGTSVNEQFF. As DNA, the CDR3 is TGCGCCAGCAGCTTGGCCGGGACTAGCGTAAATGAGCAGTTCTTC.

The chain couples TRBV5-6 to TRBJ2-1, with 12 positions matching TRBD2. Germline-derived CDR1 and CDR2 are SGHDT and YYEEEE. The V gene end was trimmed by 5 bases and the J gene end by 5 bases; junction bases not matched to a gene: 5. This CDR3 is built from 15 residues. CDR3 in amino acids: CASRPSGGANNEQFF. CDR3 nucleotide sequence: TGTGCCAGCAGGCCTAGCGGGGGGGCTAACAATGAGCAGTTCTTC.

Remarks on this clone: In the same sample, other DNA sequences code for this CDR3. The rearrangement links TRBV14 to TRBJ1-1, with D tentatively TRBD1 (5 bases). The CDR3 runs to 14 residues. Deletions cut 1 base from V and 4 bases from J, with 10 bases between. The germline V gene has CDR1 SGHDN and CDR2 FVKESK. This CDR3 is CASSQVRGGTEAFF. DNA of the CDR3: TGTGCCAGCAGCCAAGTTAGGGGTGGCACTGAAGCTTTCTTT.

CDR3 nucleotides: TGTGCCAGCTCACCACCGGGGAGGGCCACTGAAGCTTTCTTT. This encodes CASSPPGRATEAFF. This sequence joins TRBV18 and TRBJ1-1; D gene uncertain. V was clipped by 0 bases and J by 4 bases, with 9 bases between them. Germline CDR1 KGHSH, CDR2 LQKENI. The CDR3 sequence is 14 residues long. Drawing the rest from reference TRBV18 and TRBJ1-1, the complete variable domain is NAGVMQNPRHLVRRRGQEARLRCSPMKGHSHVYWYRQLPEEGLKFMVYLQKENIIDESGMPKERFSAEFPKEGPSILRIQQVVRGDSAAYFCASSPPGRATEAFFGQGTRLTVV.

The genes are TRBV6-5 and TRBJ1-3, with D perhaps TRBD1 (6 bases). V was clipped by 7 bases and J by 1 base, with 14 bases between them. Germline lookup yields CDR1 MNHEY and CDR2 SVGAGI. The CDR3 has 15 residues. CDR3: CASILLRGSGNTIYF. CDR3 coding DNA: TGTGCCAGCATTCTACTCAGGGGATCTGGAAACACCATATATTTT.

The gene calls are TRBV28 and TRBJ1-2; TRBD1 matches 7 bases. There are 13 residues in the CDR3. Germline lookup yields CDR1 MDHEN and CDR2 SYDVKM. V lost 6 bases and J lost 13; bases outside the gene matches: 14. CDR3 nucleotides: TGTGCCAGCAGCTATAGACAGGGCCTCTTCTGCACCTTC. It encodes CASSYRQGLFCTF.

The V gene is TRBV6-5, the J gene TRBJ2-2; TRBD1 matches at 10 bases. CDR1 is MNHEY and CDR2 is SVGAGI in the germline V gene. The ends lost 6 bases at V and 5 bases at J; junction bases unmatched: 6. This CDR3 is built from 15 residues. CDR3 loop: CASRRGTGATGELFF. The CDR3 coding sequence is TGTGCCAGCAGGCGGGGGACAGGGGCTACCGGGGAGCTGTTTTTT.

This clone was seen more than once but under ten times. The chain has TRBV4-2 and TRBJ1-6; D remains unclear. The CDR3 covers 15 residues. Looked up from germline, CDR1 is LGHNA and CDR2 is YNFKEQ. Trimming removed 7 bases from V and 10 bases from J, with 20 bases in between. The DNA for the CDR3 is TGTGCCAGCAAATCGTTATCGGGGATAAACTCACCCCTCCACTTT. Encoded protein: CASKSLSGINSPLHF.

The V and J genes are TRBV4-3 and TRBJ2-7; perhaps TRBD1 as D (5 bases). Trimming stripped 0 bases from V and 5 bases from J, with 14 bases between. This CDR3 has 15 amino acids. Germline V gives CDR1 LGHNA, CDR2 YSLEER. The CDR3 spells CASSQDFRGLNEQYF. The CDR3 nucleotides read TGCGCCAGCAGCCAAGATTTTAGGGGTCTCAACGAGCAGTACTTC.